This entry features one T cell receptor beta chain sequence. The sample comes from a study of PD-L1 blockade in urothelial cancer. Generated by immunoSEQ multiplex PCR, the TCRdb table keeps only in-frame clones and is missing some. The table records some 100,000 clones, approximately 90% of them present only once. This CDR3 has 14 amino acids. The V gene lost 1 base and the J gene lost 8 bases, with 11 bases spanning the gap. Looked up from germline, CDR1 is SGHTA and CDR2 is FQGNSA. This receptor was identified in a woman of 80 years or more with urothelial cancer. V gene TRBV7-2 combines with J gene TRBJ1-4; TRBD1 might be the D (5 bases). The sequencing here drew on PBMCs, taken around atezolizumab (anti-PD-L1) treatment. CDR3 in DNA: TGTGCCAGCAGCTTAGGGATAGGGGTGGAAAAACTGTTTTTT. Amino acids: CASSLGIGVEKLFF.